This TCR beta chain was obtained from a study of cytomegalovirus exposure and HLA in healthy donors. Study results and limitations: Cytomegalovirus-associated status was assigned to approximately 160 TCR beta chains.

The CDR3 is 13 amino acids. The germline V gene has CDR1 SNHLY and CDR2 FYNNEI. The ends were cut back, 8 bases at V and 6 bases at J, with 17 bases in the middle. Points on this clone: Its antigen is undetermined.

PCR was performed using 60 Vbeta and 13 Jbeta primers. Assay: immunoSEQ multiplex PCR; the TCRdb copy retains only in-frame clones and omits some. The sample holds roughly 150,000 clones; about a tenth are singletons and the top ten take about 2%. The receptor was derived from a male donor in good health and CMV-seronegative. V gene TRBV2 combines with J gene TRBJ2-7, with TRBD2 as a possible D gene (6 bases). The source material was PBMCs. Written as DNA, the CDR3 is TGTGCCAGCGAAGGGGACCTGGGGGGCGAGCAGTACTTC. Its translation: CASEGDLGGEQYF.